These 31 T cell receptor beta chains came from one sample sequenced in a study of blood T cell repertoires in COVID-19. The repertoire was sequenced with immunoSEQ multiplex PCR; TCRdb's copy has only in-frame clones and lacks some. The sample comprises about 380,000 clones, 90% of which are singletons, and about 6.8% rests with the top ten. Sequencing used peripheral blood. All receptors derive from a man aged 18 to 29 with active or convalescent COVID-19.

This clone has only one observation. The chain joins TRBV12-3 or TRBV12-4 to TRBJ2-7, with a possible D match to TRBD1 (6 bases). The length of the CDR3 is 11 residues. Trimming shortened V by 7 bases and J by 4 bases, and 8 bases separated the two germline ends. The CDR3 DNA sequence: TGTGCCAGCACAACAGGGTACGAGCAGTACTTC. It specifies CASTTGYEQYF.

The chain employs TRBV24-1 and TRBJ1-2; D is unclear. In germline, CDR1 is KGHDR, CDR2 SFDVKD. The CDR3 is 14 residues long. V lost 4 bases and J lost 8, with 16 bases in between. The CDR3 is CATSERDGLTGYTF. Written as DNA, the CDR3 is TGTGCCACCAGTGAACGTGACGGACTTACGGGCTACACCTTC.

The rearrangement joins TRBV7-3 to TRBJ2-5, with a possible D match to TRBD1 (6 bases). CDR3 size: 13 residues. Per germline, CDR1 SGHTA and CDR2 FQGTGA. V was clipped by 2 bases and J by 5 bases, with 9 bases between them. The CDR3 loop reads CASSLQGTETQYF. CDR3 in DNA: TGTGCCAGCAGCTTACAGGGGACGGAGACCCAGTACTTC.

The gene calls are TRBV5-1 and TRBJ2-5, with TRBD2 matching 7 bases. Per germline, CDR1 SGHRS and CDR2 YFSETQ. Trimming removed 8 bases from V and 3 bases from J; junction bases left unmatched: 7. The CDR3 extends over 13 amino acids. The CDR3 DNA sequence: TGCGCCAGTCGACGGGGGGAGAAAGAGACCCAGTACTTC. This translates into CASRRGEKETQYF.

The V call is TRBV11-3, the J call TRBJ1-1; D remains ambiguous. V was clipped by 0 bases and J by 8 bases, with 10 bases between them. The CDR3 is 13 amino acids. The germline V gene encodes CDR1 SGHNT and CDR2 YENEEA. CDR3 nucleotide sequence: TGTGCCAGCAGCTTAGACGGAACAGCCGAAGCTTTCTTT. Translating it yields CASSLDGTAEAFF.

The V and J genes are TRBV19 and TRBJ1-3, with D tentatively TRBD1 (5 bases). V lost 1 base, J lost 0 bases, and 13 bases lay in between. The CDR3 is 17 residues long. CDR1 is LNHDA and CDR2 is SQIVND in the germline V gene (reference sequence). The CDR3 DNA reads TGTGCCAGTAGTATAGCCCGCCGGGGGGGCTCTGGAAACACCATATATTTT. Translation: CASSIARRGGSGNTIYF. Looking up the rest from reference TRBV19 and TRBJ1-3 gives the full variable domain: DGGITQSPKYLFRKEGQNVTLSCEQNLNHDAMYWYRQDPGQGLRLIYYSQIVNDFQKGDIAEGYSVSREKKESFPLTVTSAQKNPTAFYLCASSIARRGGSGNTIYFGEGSWLTVV.

The chain uses TRBV5-1 and TRBJ1-6, with TRBD1 as a possible D gene (5 bases). The V end lost 9 bases, the J end lost 5 bases, and 18 bases lay between the germline ends. Germline CDR1 is SGHRS and CDR2 is YFSETQ. The length of the CDR3 is 15 residues. CDR3 loop: CATRERRENNSPLHF. The CDR3 region has the DNA TGCGCCACCCGGGAGCGCAGGGAGAATAATTCACCCCTCCACTTT.

This clone was observed once. The chain carries TRBV7-2 and TRBJ1-3; TRBD1 might be the D (6 bases). V lost 2 bases to trimming and J lost 7 bases, with 15 bases between them. CDR1 SGHTA and CDR2 FQGNSA come from the germline V gene. This CDR3 spans 15 amino acids. The CDR3 nucleotides read TGTGCCAGCAGCTTATCGGACAGTTTTTGGAACACCATATATTTT. Residues: CASSLSDSFWNTIYF.

The chain links TRBV30 to TRBJ1-4; the D gene is possibly TRBD1 (5 bases). The CDR3 runs 12 residues. V dropped 1 base and J dropped 10 bases, with 10 bases sitting between them. Germline CDR1 GTSNPN, CDR2 SVGIG (reference sequence). The CDR3 sequence: CAWSGGHGKLFF. For the CDR3, the DNA is TGTGCCTGGAGTGGGGGCCATGGAAAACTGTTTTTT.

This chain joins TRBV6-5 and TRBJ2-1, with a weak D call TRBD2 (6 bases). Germline CDR1 and CDR2: MNHEY and SVGAGI. The CDR3 totals 15 residues. The ends were cut back, 8 bases at V and 5 bases at J, with 19 bases in the middle. DNA of the CDR3: TGTGCCAGCTTCCTGGGCGGGACTGAGAACAATGAGCAGTTCTTC. It yields the protein CASFLGGTENNEQFF.

V usage is TRBV29-1 and J usage is TRBJ1-1; no clear D gene. Germline V gene lookup returns CDR1 SQVTM and CDR2 ANQGSEA. Trimming removed 1 base at V and 11 bases at J, with 14 bases between. The CDR3 contains 12 residues. This CDR3 is CSVEGRARVAFF. CDR3 DNA sequence: TGCAGCGTTGAAGGGCGGGCGCGCGTCGCTTTCTTT.

The chain links TRBV12-5 to TRBJ2-1; D unclear. Trimming removed 7 bases at V and 5 bases at J, with 12 bases between. This CDR3 comprises 13 residues. Looked up from germline, CDR1 is LGHNT and CDR2 is FRNRAP. In nucleotides, the CDR3 is TGTGCTAGTGTTCCGACGGAGAACAATGAGCAGTTCTTC. Translating it yields CASVPTENNEQFF.

The V gene is TRBV28, the J gene TRBJ2-7; 10 nucleotides line up with TRBD1. CDR1 and CDR2 from the germline V gene are MDHEN and SYDVKM. Trimming took 3 bases from V and 0 from J; bases not matched to a gene: 5. CDR3 length: 16 amino acids. The CDR3 DNA sequence: TGTGCCAGCAGTTTTTCGGGACAGGGGCCCTCCTACGAGCAGTACTTC. It is translated as CASSFSGQGPSYEQYF. The full variable domain, in which reference TRBV28 and TRBJ2-7 provide the parts outside the CDR3, is DVKVTQSSRYLVKRTGEKVFLECVQDMDHENMFWYRQDPGLGLRLIYFSYDVKMKEKGDIPEGYSVSREKKERFSLILESASTNQTSMYLCASSFSGQGPSYEQYFGPGTRLTVT.

This sequence joins TRBV29-1 and TRBJ1-4; 12 nucleotides align to TRBD1. Germline trimming cut 6 bases from V and 8 bases from J; bases unmatched to any gene: 4. This CDR3 has 13 amino acids. From germline, CDR1 is SQVTM and CDR2 ANQGSEA. In nucleotides, the CDR3 is TGCAGCGTGGGGACAGGGGGCAAGGAAAAACTGTTTTTT. Protein product: CSVGTGGKEKLFF.

V usage is TRBV11-2 and J usage is TRBJ2-1; 10 positions agree with TRBD2. CDR3 length: 13 residues. Germline assignment: CDR1 SGHAT and CDR2 FQNNGV. The ends lost 8 bases at V and 6 bases at J; junction bases unmatched: 4. CDR3 bases: TGTGCCAGCCGAATAGCGGGAGGCAATGAGCAGTTCTTC. Its protein is CASRIAGGNEQFF.

The chain combines TRBV18 with TRBJ2-1; 9 bases match TRBD1. V dropped 3 bases and J dropped 5; count of bases not matched to a gene: 8. The CDR3 runs 16 residues. CDR1 is KGHSH and CDR2 is LQKENI in the germline V gene. Written as DNA, the CDR3 is TGTGCCAGCTCACCTGGTCTGGGACAGGGTCACAATGAGCAGTTCTTC. This gives the protein CASSPGLGQGHNEQFF.

The rearrangement joins TRBV24-1 to TRBJ2-2; TRBD1 matches 8 bases. The CDR3 covers 17 residues. The V segment lost 0 bases and the J segment 3 bases; nucleotides outside the gene matches: 5. Germline V gives CDR1 KGHDR, CDR2 SFDVKD. The CDR3 loop is CATSDLTQGAHTGELFF. For the CDR3, the DNA is TGTGCCACCAGTGATTTGACTCAGGGGGCGCACACCGGGGAGCTGTTTTTT.

The rearrangement joins TRBV28 to TRBJ1-2, with 8 bases aligning to TRBD1. V shed 6 bases, J shed 2 bases, and the junction held 8 bases outside the gene matches. The CDR3 is 15 amino acids. From germline, CDR1 is MDHEN and CDR2 SYDVKM. The CDR3 region is CASSAGQGWNYGYTF. In DNA, the CDR3 is TGTGCCAGCAGCGCTGGACAGGGATGGAACTATGGCTACACCTTC.

The chain joins TRBV19 to TRBJ1-4; possibly TRBD1 for D (6 bases). The CDR3 length is 12 residues. Germline assignment: CDR1 LNHDA and CDR2 SQIVND (reference sequence). Trimming removed 3 bases from V and 15 bases from J, with 14 bases in between. The CDR3 DNA sequence: TGTGCCAGTAGTATTGGGGGACATAAGGTGTTTTTT. Residues: CASSIGGHKVFF. The full variable domain, in which reference TRBV19 and TRBJ1-4 provide the parts outside the CDR3, is DGGITQSPKYLFRKEGQNVTLSCEQNLNHDAMYWYRQDPGQGLRLIYYSQIVNDFQKGDIAEGYSVSREKKESFPLTVTSAQKNPTAFYLCASSIGGHKVFFGSGTQLSVL.

The rearrangement links TRBV5-6 to TRBJ2-7; D is possibly TRBD2 (5 bases). Deletions cut 0 bases from V and 4 bases from J, with 11 bases between. This CDR3 is built from 14 residues. Germline values: CDR1 SGHDT, CDR2 YYEEEE. CDR3 sequence (DNA): TGTGCCAGCAGCTTGGCGGGGAAGCGTTACGAGCAGTACTTC. Translated, it gives CASSLAGKRYEQYF.

V gene TRBV7-8 combines with J gene TRBJ1-1; possibly TRBD1 for D (5 bases). CDR3 length equals 13 residues. Germline V CDR1 and CDR2: SGHVS, FQNEAQ. V lost 5 bases and J 11 bases, leaving 18 bases between the germline ends. The CDR3 DNA follows: TGTGCCAGCAGCATCTCGGGGGAGACCGTCGCTTTCTTT. It encodes CASSISGETVAFF.

V is TRBV7-2 and J is TRBJ1-1; possibly TRBD1 for D (5 bases). The CDR3 has 14 amino acids. The germline CDR1 and CDR2 sequences are SGHTA and FQGNSA. V gave up 1 base and J gave up 0 bases, with 6 bases separating them. The CDR3 DNA reads as TGTGCCAGCAGCTTAGACAGGATGAACACTGAAGCTTTCTTT. Its translation is CASSLDRMNTEAFF.

This clone was counted once. This sequence joins TRBV6-2 or TRBV6-3 and TRBJ2-3; no clear D. From germline, CDR1 is MNHEY and CDR2 SVGEGT. CDR3 length equals 14 residues. Trimming pared 5 bases from V and 2 bases from J, leaving 11 bases between. CDR3 sequence (DNA): TGTGCCAGCAGTAGGCTAGAGGTCACAGATACGCAGTATTTT. This codes for CASSRLEVTDTQYF.

This chain connects TRBV24-1 to TRBJ2-5; 10 nucleotides align to TRBD1. Germline lookup yields CDR1 KGHDR and CDR2 SFDVKD. Trimming cost V 4 bases and J 5 bases; bases outside gene matches: 6. This CDR3 has 15 residues. The CDR3 nucleotides read TGTGCCACCAGTGACCACGGGACAGGGGAGGAGACCCAGTACTTC. This translates into CATSDHGTGEETQYF.

This clone was counted between two and nine times. The V gene is TRBV6-2 or TRBV6-3, the J gene TRBJ1-5; D is ambiguous. Trimming shortened V by 5 bases and J by 4 bases, and 12 bases separated the two germline ends. The CDR3 has 14 residues. From germline, CDR1 is MNHEY and CDR2 SVGEGT. CDR3: CASSPGSVNQPQHF. The CDR3 DNA follows: TGTGCCAGCAGTCCAGGCTCGGTGAATCAGCCCCAGCATTTT.

J is TRBJ2-7 and V is TRBV5-8; D perhaps matches TRBD2 (6 bases). Germline V gene lookup returns CDR1 SGHTS and CDR2 YDEGEE. The CDR3 covers 15 residues. Trimming removed 0 bases at V and 5 bases at J, with 15 bases between. The CDR3 region is CASSLAGRGDDEQYF. As DNA, the CDR3 is TGTGCCAGCAGCTTGGCCGGGCGGGGAGATGACGAGCAGTACTTC. The variable domain in full, completed from reference TRBV5-8 and TRBJ2-7, reads EAGVTQSPTHLIKTRGQQATLRCSPISGHTSVYWYQQALGLGLQFLLWYDEGEERNRGNFPPRFSGRQFPNYSSELNVNALELEDSALYLCASSLAGRGDDEQYFGPGTRLTVT.

The V gene is TRBV7-6, the J gene TRBJ1-1, with 7 bases matching TRBD1. After removal of 2 bases from V and 1 base from J, the junction contained 4 bases not matched to a gene. There are 15 residues in the CDR3. From germline, CDR1 is SGHVS and CDR2 FNYEAQ. The CDR3 is CASSLKGAGNTEAFF. CDR3 bases: TGTGCCAGCAGCTTAAAGGGGGCCGGGAACACTGAAGCTTTCTTT.

CDR3 sequence (DNA): TGTGCCAGCAGGACACACAGGGATCAGCCCCAGCATTTT. It encodes CASRTHRDQPQHF. The chain is built from TRBV2 and TRBJ1-5; TRBD1 is a possible D gene (6 bases). The V gene lost 6 bases and the J gene lost 5 bases, with 11 bases spanning the gap. The CDR3 covers 13 residues. Germline CDR1 is SNHLY and CDR2 is FYNNEI.

V is TRBV7-9 and J is TRBJ1-2; tentatively, D is TRBD1 (6 bases). Germline-derived CDR1 and CDR2 are SEHNR and FQNEAQ (reference sequence). This CDR3 is 12 amino acids long. V shed 5 bases and J shed 10 bases, with 14 bases lying between them. CDR3 coding DNA: TGTGCCAGCAGCCCAACGGACAGTTCCTACACCTTC. Its protein product is CASSPTDSSYTF.

The V call is TRBV11-2, the J call TRBJ1-1; the D gene is possibly TRBD1 (6 bases). V lost 5 bases to trimming and J lost 9 bases, with 19 bases between them. CDR1 is SGHAT and CDR2 is FQNNGV in the germline V gene. CDR3 size: 14 residues. The CDR3 coding sequence is TGTGCCAGCAGCGAGCAGGGGCCCGTCACGAAAGCTTTCTTT. This translates into CASSEQGPVTKAFF.

In its sample, this clone was seen a few times. The chain uses TRBV6-2 or TRBV6-3 and TRBJ1-5; 7 bases agree with TRBD1. The V gene's germline CDR1 is MNHEY and CDR2 SVGEGT. V dropped 6 bases and J dropped 14; count of bases not matched to a gene: 16. The CDR3 totals 14 residues. CDR3 DNA sequence: TGTGCCAGCAGCCTCAGCTCGGACAGGCCAAAAGAGCATTTT. It encodes CASSLSSDRPKEHF.